Listed below are T cell receptor beta chains from one sample, sequenced in a study of cytomegalovirus exposure and HLA in healthy donors. Profiling relied on immunoSEQ multiplex PCR, and the TCRdb table lists in-frame clones only, not all of them. Of around 180,000 clones in the sample, approximately 80% were seen once. Source material: PBMCs. These receptors came from a woman younger than 35 in good health and CMV-seropositive. CDR3s leave out the opening cysteine and the closing phenylalanine or tryptophan. The order of the fields is clone size, V gene, J gene, CDR3 protein. The size of a clone is reported for some rows only, either as once, few or many, or as a class for expanded clones.

>-|TRBV5-8|TRBJ2-5
ASSSSRIGETQY
>once|TRBV2|TRBJ2-5
ASSEDLAGFQETQY
>-|TRBV6-1|TRBJ2-1
ASSEGGLVYNEQF
>-|TRBV6-1|TRBJ1-1
ASSAPDRLTEAF
>-|TRBV7-3|TRBJ2-6
ASSVSSGANVLT
>once|TRBV2|TRBJ2-7
ARSSGVPYEQY
>-|TRBV4-3|TRBJ2-1
ASSQEVGGALSPYNEQF
>-|TRBV7-8|TRBJ2-5
ASSHPGQGQTQY
>-|TRBV9|TRBJ1-2
ASSGGGSYGYT
>few|TRBV6-5|TRBJ1-1
ASSPRAALNTEAF
>-|TRBV27|TRBJ1-2
ASSPQGGHGYT
>-|TRBV1|TRBJ2-2
TSSQDKEAGQTYTGELF